These 5 T cell receptor beta chains share one sample of origin, sequenced in a study of T cells in Graves' hyperthyroidism and ophthalmopathy. RNA transcripts served as the template for amplifying TCR beta CDR3 regions. Initially, a first-round RT-PCR of the TCR CDR3 employed the HTBI primer set. TCRdb used MiXCR to reprocess the multiplex PCR reads, holding one entry per CDR3 protein. Here the sample spans 480,000 or so distinct CDR3 sequences, about an eighth being singletons. Sequencing was performed on blood. All receptors derive from a woman aged 18 to 35 with Graves' hyperthyroidism.

There are many counts of this clonotype. The chain employs TRBV27 and TRBJ1-2, with 8 bases lining up with TRBD1. V shed 3 bases and J 7 bases; nucleotides not matched to a gene: 7. Germline V gene sequence: CDR1 MNHEY, CDR2 SMNVEV (reference sequence). This CDR3 has 14 residues. The CDR3 protein is CASSLWQGAGGYTF. The DNA of the CDR3 is TGTGCCAGCAGTTTGTGGCAGGGGGCCGGTGGCTACACCTTC.

The table lists this clonotype with many counts. The chain joins TRBV6-1 to TRBJ1-1; D uncertain. V lost 3 bases and J 0 bases, leaving 8 bases between the germline ends. CDR3 length: 14 amino acids. Germline V gene lookup returns CDR1 MNHNS and CDR2 SASEGT. The CDR3 region is CASSDPGLNTEAFF. The CDR3 DNA is TGTGCCAGCAGTGACCCCGGTTTGAACACTGAAGCTTTCTTT.

DNA for the CDR3: TGTGCCAGCGGAGAACCGGACGGCAAAACCCAGTACTTC. Protein sequence: CASGEPDGKTQYF. V usage is TRBV7-3 and J usage is TRBJ2-5, with D unclear. Trimming pared 8 bases from V and 8 bases from J, leaving 18 bases between. There are 13 residues in the CDR3. CDR1 is SGHTA and CDR2 is FQGTGA in the germline V gene.

The gene calls are TRBV14 and TRBJ1-1; 9 bases agree with TRBD1. V lost 4 bases to trimming and J lost 2 bases; unmatched junction nucleotides: 11. The germline gives CDR1 SGHDN, CDR2 FVKESK. This CDR3 has 17 amino acids. In nucleotides, the CDR3 is TGTGCCAGCAGCCGCGGGTGGGGGACAGGGACAAACACTGAAGCTTTCTTT. It codes for CASSRGWGTGTNTEAFF.

The chain joins TRBV5-1 to TRBJ2-1, with 8 bases aligning to TRBD2. The V gene's germline CDR1 is SGHRS and CDR2 YFSETQ. V dropped 1 base and J dropped 5; count of bases not matched to a gene: 5. CDR3 length: 15 amino acids. The CDR3 region is CASSLQASGHNEQFF. In nucleotides, the CDR3 is TGCGCCAGCAGCTTGCAGGCTAGCGGGCACAATGAGCAGTTCTTC.